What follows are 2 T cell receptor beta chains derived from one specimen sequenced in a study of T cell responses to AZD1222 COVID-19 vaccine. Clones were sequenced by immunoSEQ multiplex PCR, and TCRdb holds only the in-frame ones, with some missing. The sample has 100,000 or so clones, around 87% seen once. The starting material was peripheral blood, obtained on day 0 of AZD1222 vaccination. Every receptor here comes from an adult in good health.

The CDR3 bases are TGTGCCAGCAGTTCCGCAGTTAGCGGGAGGGCCGTGTACGAGCAGTACTTC. Translation gives CASSSAVSGRAVYEQYF. The chain links TRBV28 to TRBJ2-7, with 11 positions matching TRBD2. Trimming cost V 4 bases and J 4 bases; bases outside gene matches: 12. Germline V gene data show CDR1 as MDHEN and CDR2 as SYDVKM. This CDR3 contains 17 residues.

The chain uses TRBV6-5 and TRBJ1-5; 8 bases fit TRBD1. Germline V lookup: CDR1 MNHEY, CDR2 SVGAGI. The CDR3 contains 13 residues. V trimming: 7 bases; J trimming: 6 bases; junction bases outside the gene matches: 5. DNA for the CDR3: TGTGCCAGCACCGGACAGGGAAGTCAGCCCCAGCATTTT. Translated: CASTGQGSQPQHF.